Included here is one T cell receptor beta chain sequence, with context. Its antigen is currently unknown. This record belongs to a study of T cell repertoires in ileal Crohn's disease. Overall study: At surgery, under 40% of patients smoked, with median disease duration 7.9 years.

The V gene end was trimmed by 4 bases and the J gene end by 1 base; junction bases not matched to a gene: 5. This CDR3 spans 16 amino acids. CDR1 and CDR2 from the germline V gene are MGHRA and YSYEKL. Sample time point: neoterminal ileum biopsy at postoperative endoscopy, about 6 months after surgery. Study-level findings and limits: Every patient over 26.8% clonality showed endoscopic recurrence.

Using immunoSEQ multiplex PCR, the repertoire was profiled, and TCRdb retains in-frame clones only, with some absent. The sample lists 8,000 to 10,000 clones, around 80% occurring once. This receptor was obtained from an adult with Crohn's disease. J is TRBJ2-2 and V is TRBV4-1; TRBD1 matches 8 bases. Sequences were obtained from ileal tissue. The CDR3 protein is CASSPGQGLNTGELFF. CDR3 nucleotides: TGCGCCAGCAGCCCCGGACAGGGATTGAACACCGGGGAGCTGTTTTTT.